This T cell receptor (beta chain) originates from a study of CD8 T cells in ankylosing spondylitis. Study results and limitations: Reports of some motif variants in reactive arthritis synovial fluid and blood predate this one. Clones linked to disease, bearing a CD8+ phenotype, were relatively rare in peripheral blood. It appeared that ankylosing spondylitis blood was characterized by a TCR beta motif of fewer than 10 highly homologous variants.

The sample holds many counts of this clonotype. The target antigen is unknown. It was by quantitative 5'-RACE with molecular barcodes that TCR beta libraries were made. TCRdb itself ran the 5' RACE reads through MiXCR, one entry per CDR3 protein. In the table there are roughly 490,000 distinct CDR3 sequences, about 5.4% of which are singletons. Trimming at V came to 5 bases and at J to 2 bases, leaving 13 bases not matched to a gene. The CDR3 is 19 amino acids. This chain links TRBV12-3 or TRBV12-4 with TRBJ2-3; 13 bases fit TRBD2. The sequencing sample was made of blood, either unsorted or a sorted T cell fraction (not recorded which). The sequence was obtained from a male donor with ankylosing spondylitis. Written as DNA, the CDR3 is TGTGCCAGCAGTCCCGGGACTAGCGGGGTTGGGGGGGCCACAGATACGCAGTATTTT. This encodes CASSPGTSGVGGATDTQYF.